The 23 T cell receptor beta chains reported below all come from one sample, sequenced in a study of blood T cell repertoires in COVID-19. The method was immunoSEQ multiplex PCR; TCRdb's version includes in-frame clones alone and lacks a portion of them. The table includes approximately 250,000 clones, about 82% detected once. The sequencing input was peripheral blood. These receptors were collected from a woman aged 60-70 years with active or convalescent COVID-19.

The chain carries TRBV18 and TRBJ1-1; tentatively, D is TRBD1 (6 bases). The V gene lost 1 base and the J gene lost 1 base, with 19 bases spanning the gap. Looked up from germline, CDR1 is KGHSH and CDR2 is LQKENI. CDR3 length equals 18 residues. The CDR3 nucleotides read TGTGCCAGCTCACCACTACAACCACAGGGTATGGGGAACACTGAAGCTTTCTTT. As protein: CASSPLQPQGMGNTEAFF.

The CDR3 DNA is TGTGCCTGGAGTGTACTACCTAGCGGGGGGCATGAGCAGTTCTTC. The encoded protein is CAWSVLPSGGHEQFF. V usage is TRBV30 and J usage is TRBJ2-1; 11 nucleotides agree with TRBD2. This CDR3 has 15 residues. J lost 8 bases, V lost 0 bases, and 6 bases had no gene match. The germline gives CDR1 GTSNPN, CDR2 SVGIG (reference sequence). The full variable domain, rest sourced from reference TRBV30 and TRBJ2-1, is SQTIHQWPATLVQPVGSPLSLECTVEGTSNPNLYWYRQAAGRGLQLLFYSVGIGQISSEVPQNLSASRPQDRQFILSSKKLLLSDSGFYLCAWSVLPSGGHEQFFGPGTRLTVL.

The genes are TRBV7-9 and TRBJ2-1; no firm D call. CDR3 length: 12 residues. The V end lost 4 bases, the J end lost 10 bases, and 11 bases lay between the germline ends. Germline CDR1 SEHNR, CDR2 FQNEAQ (reference sequence). The CDR3 bases are TGTGCCAGCAGCTCCCCTAGAGAAGAGCAGTTCTTC. Amino acids: CASSSPREEQFF.

This chain uses TRBV5-5 with TRBJ1-4; TRBD1 is a possible D gene (6 bases). The length of the CDR3 is 14 residues. Trimming took off 2 bases at V and 4 bases at J, with 9 bases between the two ends. Germline V lookup: CDR1 SGHKS, CDR2 YYEKEE (reference sequence). As DNA, the CDR3 is TGTGCCAGCAGCTTCGACAGGAGTAATGAAAAACTGTTTTTT. Translating it yields CASSFDRSNEKLFF.

This chain joins TRBV19 and TRBJ2-5, with 8 bases aligning to TRBD1. The CDR3 covers 15 residues. The V gene's germline CDR1 is LNHDA and CDR2 SQIVND (reference sequence). V lost 5 bases to trimming and J lost 3 bases; unmatched junction nucleotides: 8. CDR3 sequence: CASSPGRGLKETQYF. As DNA, the CDR3 is TGTGCCAGTAGTCCAGGCAGGGGGCTAAAAGAGACCCAGTACTTC.

This clone has a handful of counts. V gene TRBV4-2 combines with J gene TRBJ1-6; 7 positions agree with TRBD1. CDR3 length equals 16 residues. V lost 1 base to trimming and J lost 8 bases; unmatched junction nucleotides: 8. Germline loops: CDR1 LGHNA, CDR2 YNFKEQ. This chain's CDR3 is CASSQVSSGGDSPLHF. CDR3 bases: TGTGCCAGCAGCCAAGTGTCGTCAGGGGGTGATTCACCCCTCCACTTT.

This chain uses TRBV3-1 (or the pseudogene TRBV3-2) with TRBJ2-3, with TRBD2 matching 10 bases. J was trimmed by 5 bases and V by 5 bases; bases with no gene match: 4. The CDR3 runs to 14 residues. The germline gives CDR1 LGHDT, CDR2 YNNKEL (reference sequence). CDR3: CASSISGGIDTQYF. The CDR3 region has the DNA TGTGCCAGCAGCATTAGCGGGGGGATAGATACGCAGTATTTT.

This chain links TRBV10-2 with TRBJ1-5, with D uncertain. Trimming stripped 3 bases from V and 5 bases from J, with 8 bases between. Germline loops: CDR1 WSHSY, CDR2 SAAADI. The CDR3 has 13 amino acids. CDR3 region: CASSEHHDQPQHF. DNA of the CDR3: TGCGCCAGCAGTGAACATCACGATCAGCCCCAGCATTTT.

This chain connects TRBV10-3 to TRBJ1-2, with no clear D. Trimming cost V 6 bases and J 1 base, with 12 bases left between them. The CDR3 totals 14 residues. Germline assignment: CDR1 ENHRY and CDR2 SYGVKD. The CDR3 spells CAISPDQNNYGYTF. In nucleotides, the CDR3 is TGTGCCATCAGCCCTGATCAGAATAACTATGGCTACACCTTC.

V gene TRBV2 combines with J gene TRBJ1-4, with TRBD1 as a possible D gene (6 bases). CDR3 length: 14 residues. Trimming cost V 8 bases and J 8 bases, with 18 bases left between them. Per germline, CDR1 SNHLY and CDR2 FYNNEI. In DNA form, the CDR3 reads TGTGCCAGCTTCGAACGGGCAGGGGTGGAAAAACTGTTTTTT. Translation gives CASFERAGVEKLFF.

The V and J genes are TRBV18 and TRBJ2-1, with 8 bases matching TRBD2. The CDR3 runs 16 residues. Looked up from germline, CDR1 is KGHSH and CDR2 is LQKENI. The junction had 6 bases not matched to a gene; V was cut back by 3 bases and J by 2 bases. Here the CDR3 reads CASSPWAGGTYNEQFF. CDR3 coding DNA: TGTGCCAGCTCACCGTGGGCGGGGGGAACCTACAATGAGCAGTTCTTC.

This clone was observed a handful of times. The chain links TRBV10-3 to TRBJ2-2; 12 bases fit TRBD2. Per the germline V gene, CDR1 is ENHRY and CDR2 is SYGVKD. V lost 5 bases to trimming and J lost 4 bases; unmatched junction nucleotides: 8. This CDR3 contains 17 residues. The CDR3 region has the DNA TGTGCCATCAGTCCGACTAGCGGGGGACGCGGCACCGGGGAGCTGTTTTTT. It encodes CAISPTSGGRGTGELFF.

The V call is TRBV7-6, the J call TRBJ2-5, with 10 bases matching TRBD2. After removal of 8 bases from V and 4 bases from J, the junction contained 10 bases not matched to a gene. The CDR3 is 15 amino acids. Germline loops: CDR1 SGHVS, CDR2 FNYEAQ. As DNA, the CDR3 is TGTGCCAGCCTCCGGGGGCTAGCGGGGGCAGAGACCCAGTACTTC. Its translation is CASLRGLAGAETQYF.

Only one count was recorded for this clone. The chain couples TRBV7-8 to TRBJ2-3, with D tentatively TRBD2 (6 bases). In germline, CDR1 is SGHVS, CDR2 FQNEAQ. The V gene lost 0 bases and the J gene lost 6 bases, with 13 bases spanning the gap. The CDR3 extends over 15 amino acids. The CDR3 spells CASSLALEGQDTQYF. The CDR3 region has the DNA TGTGCCAGCAGCTTAGCGTTGGAGGGGCAGGATACGCAGTATTTT.

The chain carries TRBV28 and TRBJ1-1; TRBD1 matches 10 bases. The CDR3 totals 17 residues. Germline V gives CDR1 MDHEN, CDR2 SYDVKM. Trimming removed 8 bases from V and 0 bases from J; junction bases left unmatched: 12. CDR3 coding DNA: TGTGCCAGCCGAAGACGGGGGACAGGGGCCCTGAACACTGAAGCTTTCTTT. Translating it yields CASRRRGTGALNTEAFF.

A remark on this clone: This sample also contains other DNA sequences that code for the same CDR3. V and J are TRBV6-1 and TRBJ2-7; a weak D match, TRBD2 (5 bases). V was clipped by 2 bases and J by 4 bases, with 6 bases between them. The CDR3 is made up of 12 amino acids. Germline V gene sequence: CDR1 MNHNS, CDR2 SASEGT. The CDR3 sequence is CASSEPGYEQYV. For the CDR3, the DNA is TGTGCCAGCAGTGAACCGGGGTACGAGCAGTACGTC.

This chain links TRBV19 with TRBJ1-1, with D unresolved. The CDR3 consists of 15 residues. Germline loops: CDR1 LNHDA, CDR2 SQIVND (reference sequence). With 8 bases removed from V and 3 bases from J, the gap between germline ends came to 19 bases. The CDR3 DNA is TGTGCCAGTTTAAACCGGGGTGAAGCGGACACTGAAGCTTTCTTT. This translates into CASLNRGEADTEAFF.

This rearrangement joins TRBV2 to TRBJ1-3, with 8 bases fitting TRBD1. Germline lookup yields CDR1 SNHLY and CDR2 FYNNEI. J gave up 5 bases and V 3 bases, and 6 bases lay outside the gene matches. The CDR3 has 15 amino acids. The CDR3 loop is CASSEISGGRNTIYF. CDR3 DNA sequence: TGTGCCAGCAGTGAGATATCAGGGGGCCGAAACACCATATATTTT.

A remark on this clone: Relative to the germline gene, one junction end is altered; a read error may explain this. The genes are TRBV19 and TRBJ1-1; 8 positions match TRBD1. The CDR3 covers 15 residues. The germline V gene encodes CDR1 LNHDA and CDR2 SQIVND (reference sequence). CDR3 protein: CASSPKRDRLTDAFF. Here the CDR3 DNA reads TGTGCCAGTAGTCCTAAACGGGACAGGCTTACTGATGCTTTCTTT.

The V gene is TRBV11-3, the J gene TRBJ2-7; TRBD2 matches at 12 bases. The germline gives CDR1 SGHNT, CDR2 YENEEA. Trimming at V came to 5 bases and at J to 6 bases, leaving 11 bases not matched to a gene. This CDR3 has 16 residues. DNA for the CDR3: TGTGCCAGCAGCCCTACCCGACTAGCGGGAGTGGGCGAGCAGTACTTC. This sequence encodes CASSPTRLAGVGEQYF.

Here the CDR3 reads CASSPPGRAFYEQYF. The DNA for the CDR3 is TGTGCCAGCTCACCCCCCGGGAGGGCCTTTTACGAGCAGTACTTC. This chain connects TRBV18 to TRBJ2-7, with 8 bases lining up with TRBD2. Per germline, CDR1 KGHSH and CDR2 LQKENI. The CDR3 runs 15 residues. Trimming cost V 3 bases and J 4 bases; bases outside gene matches: 8.

CDR3 in DNA: TGTGCCAGCAGTTATACTTTGGGGAGCTCTGGAAACACCATATATTTT. As protein: CASSYTLGSSGNTIYF. The chain combines TRBV6-6 with TRBJ1-3, with D hard to call. Germline V gives CDR1 MNHNY, CDR2 SVGAGI (reference sequence). The length of the CDR3 is 16 residues. V gave up 3 bases and J gave up 0 bases, with 12 bases separating them.

The chain employs TRBV27 and TRBJ2-7; the match to TRBD1 covers 10 bases. Per germline, CDR1 MNHEY and CDR2 SMNVEV (reference sequence). This CDR3 has 14 residues. V lost 3 bases to trimming and J lost 4 bases; unmatched junction nucleotides: 3. The DNA for the CDR3 is TGTGCCAGCAGTTTCGGGACAGGGGAATACGAGCAGTACTTC. This gives the protein CASSFGTGEYEQYF.